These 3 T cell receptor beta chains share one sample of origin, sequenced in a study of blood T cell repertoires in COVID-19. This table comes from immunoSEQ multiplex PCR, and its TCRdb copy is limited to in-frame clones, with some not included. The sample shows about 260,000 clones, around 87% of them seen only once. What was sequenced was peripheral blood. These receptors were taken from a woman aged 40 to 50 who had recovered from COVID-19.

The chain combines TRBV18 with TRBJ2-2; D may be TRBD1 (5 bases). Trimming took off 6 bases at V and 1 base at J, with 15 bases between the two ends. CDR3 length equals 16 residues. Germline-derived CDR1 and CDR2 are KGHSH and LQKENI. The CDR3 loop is CASSDTAGWNTGELFF. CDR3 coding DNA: TGTGCCAGCTCTGATACGGCAGGGTGGAACACCGGGGAGCTGTTTTTT.

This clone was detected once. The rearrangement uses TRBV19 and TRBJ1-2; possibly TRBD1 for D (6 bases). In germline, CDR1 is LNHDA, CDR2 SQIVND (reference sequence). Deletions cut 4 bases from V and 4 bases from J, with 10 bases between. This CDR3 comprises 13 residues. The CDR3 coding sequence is TGTGCCAGTAGTACAAGGGGGAGCTATGGCTACACCTTC. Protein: CASSTRGSYGYTF. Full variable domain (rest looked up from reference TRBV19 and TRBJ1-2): DGGITQSPKYLFRKEGQNVTLSCEQNLNHDAMYWYRQDPGQGLRLIYYSQIVNDFQKGDIAEGYSVSREKKESFPLTVTSAQKNPTAFYLCASSTRGSYGYTFGSGTRLTVV.

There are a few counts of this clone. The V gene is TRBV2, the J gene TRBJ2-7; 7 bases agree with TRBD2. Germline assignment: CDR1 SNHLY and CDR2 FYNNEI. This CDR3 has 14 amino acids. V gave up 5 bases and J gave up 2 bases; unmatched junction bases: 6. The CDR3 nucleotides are TGTGCCAGCAGTTCTAGCGGAGGTACCTACGAGCAGTACTTC. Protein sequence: CASSSSGGTYEQYF.